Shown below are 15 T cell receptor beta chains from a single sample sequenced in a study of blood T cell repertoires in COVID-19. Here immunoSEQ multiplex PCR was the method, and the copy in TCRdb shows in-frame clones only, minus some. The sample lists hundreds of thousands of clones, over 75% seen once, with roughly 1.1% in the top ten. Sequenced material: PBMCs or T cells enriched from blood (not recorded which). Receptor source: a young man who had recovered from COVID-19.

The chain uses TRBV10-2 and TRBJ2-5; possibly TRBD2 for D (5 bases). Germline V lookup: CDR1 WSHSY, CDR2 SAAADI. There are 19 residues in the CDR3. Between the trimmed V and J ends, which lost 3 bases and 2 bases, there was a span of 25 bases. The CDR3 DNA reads TGCGCCAGCAGTGATGGAGGCCGGCTACCGCGAAGGAGGCAAGAGACCCAGTACTTC. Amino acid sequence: CASSDGGRLPRRRQETQYF.

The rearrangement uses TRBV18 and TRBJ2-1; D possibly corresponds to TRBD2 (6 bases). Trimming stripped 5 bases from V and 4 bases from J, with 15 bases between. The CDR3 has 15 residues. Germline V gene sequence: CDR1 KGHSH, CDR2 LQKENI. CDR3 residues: CASSSRDWQYNEQFF. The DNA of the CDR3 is TGTGCCAGCTCATCCAGGGACTGGCAGTACAATGAGCAGTTCTTC.

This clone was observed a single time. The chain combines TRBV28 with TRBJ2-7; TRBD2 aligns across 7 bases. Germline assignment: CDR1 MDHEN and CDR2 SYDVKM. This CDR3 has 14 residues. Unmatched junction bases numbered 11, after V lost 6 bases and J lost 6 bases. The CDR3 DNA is TGTGCCAGCAGGGTGGGAGGGGAATGGAGCGAGCAGTACTTC. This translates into CASRVGGEWSEQYF.

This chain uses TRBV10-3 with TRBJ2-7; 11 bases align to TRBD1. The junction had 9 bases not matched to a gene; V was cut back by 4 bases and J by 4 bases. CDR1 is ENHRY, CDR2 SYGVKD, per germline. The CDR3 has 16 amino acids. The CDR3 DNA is TGTGCCATCAGTGGCTCGGGGGGACAGGGGGTTTACGAGCAGTACTTC. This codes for CAISGSGGQGVYEQYF.

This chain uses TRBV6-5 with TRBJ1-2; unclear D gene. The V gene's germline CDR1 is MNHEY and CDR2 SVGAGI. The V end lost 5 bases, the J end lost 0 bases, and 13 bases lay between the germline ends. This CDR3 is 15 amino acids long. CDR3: CASSTVSGTNYGYTF. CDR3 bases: TGTGCCAGCAGTACCGTCAGCGGGACTAACTATGGCTACACCTTC.

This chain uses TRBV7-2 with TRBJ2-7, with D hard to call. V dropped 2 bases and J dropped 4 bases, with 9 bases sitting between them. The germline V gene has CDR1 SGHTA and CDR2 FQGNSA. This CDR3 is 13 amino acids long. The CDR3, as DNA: TGTGCCAGCAGCTTAAACGGTGTTTACGAGCAGTACTTC. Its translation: CASSLNGVYEQYF.

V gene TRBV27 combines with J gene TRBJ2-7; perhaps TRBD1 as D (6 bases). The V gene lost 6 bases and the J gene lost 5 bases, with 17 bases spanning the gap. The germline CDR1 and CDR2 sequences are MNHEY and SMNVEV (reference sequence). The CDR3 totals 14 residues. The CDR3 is CASRTGPSGNEQYF. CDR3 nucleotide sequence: TGTGCCAGCAGGACAGGCCCCTCGGGGAACGAGCAGTACTTC.

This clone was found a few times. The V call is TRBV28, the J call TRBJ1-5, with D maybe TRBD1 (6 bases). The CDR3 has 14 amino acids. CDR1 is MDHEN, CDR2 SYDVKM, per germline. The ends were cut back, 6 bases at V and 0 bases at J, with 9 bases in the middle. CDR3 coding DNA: TGTGCCAGCAGGGGGGCGACTAGCAATCAGCCCCAGCATTTT. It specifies CASRGATSNQPQHF. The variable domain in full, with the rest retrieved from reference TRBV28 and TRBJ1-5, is DVKVTQSSRYLVKRTGEKVFLECVQDMDHENMFWYRQDPGLGLRLIYFSYDVKMKEKGDIPEGYSVSREKKERFSLILESASTNQTSMYLCASRGATSNQPQHFGDGTRLSIL.

For the CDR3, the DNA is TGTGCCAGCAGCCTAACACGGCCGGGACAGGGGGATTACGAGCAGTACTTC. Translated, it gives CASSLTRPGQGDYEQYF. The chain combines TRBV27 with TRBJ2-7; 11 nucleotides agree with TRBD1. After removal of 6 bases from V and 4 bases from J, the junction contained 14 bases not matched to a gene. This CDR3 is built from 17 residues. Germline lookup yields CDR1 MNHEY and CDR2 SMNVEV (reference sequence).

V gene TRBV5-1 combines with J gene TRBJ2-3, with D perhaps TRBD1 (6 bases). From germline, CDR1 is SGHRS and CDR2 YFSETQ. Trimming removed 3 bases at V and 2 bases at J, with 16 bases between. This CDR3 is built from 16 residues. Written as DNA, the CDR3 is TGCGCCAGCAGCTGGCCCCGGGACAAATACACAGATACGCAGTATTTT. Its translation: CASSWPRDKYTDTQYF.

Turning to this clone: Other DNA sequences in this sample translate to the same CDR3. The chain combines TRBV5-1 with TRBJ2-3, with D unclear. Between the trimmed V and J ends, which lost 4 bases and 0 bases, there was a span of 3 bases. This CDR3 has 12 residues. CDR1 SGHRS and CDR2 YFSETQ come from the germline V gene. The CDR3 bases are TGCGCCAGCAGCCTGAGCACAGATACGCAGTATTTT. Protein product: CASSLSTDTQYF.

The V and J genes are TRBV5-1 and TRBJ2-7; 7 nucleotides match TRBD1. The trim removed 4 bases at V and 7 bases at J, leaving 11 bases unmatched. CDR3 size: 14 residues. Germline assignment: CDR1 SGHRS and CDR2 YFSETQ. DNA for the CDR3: TGCGCCAGCAGCCCTGACGGACAGGTCGCGGAGCAGTACTTC. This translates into CASSPDGQVAEQYF. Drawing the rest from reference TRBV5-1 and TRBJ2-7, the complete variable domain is KAGVTQTPRYLIKTRGQQVTLSCSPISGHRSVSWYQQTPGQGLQFLFEYFSETQRNKGNFPGRFSGRQFSNSRSEMNVSTLELGDSALYLCASSPDGQVAEQYFGPGTRLTVT.

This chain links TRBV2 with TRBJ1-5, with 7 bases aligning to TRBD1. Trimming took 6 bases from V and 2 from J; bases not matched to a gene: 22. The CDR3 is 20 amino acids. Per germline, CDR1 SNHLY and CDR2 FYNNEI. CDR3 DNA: TGTGCCAGCAGCGCTAGGGCTGACAGGGCGAAGGTCGGTGGCAATCAGCCCCAGCATTTT. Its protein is CASSARADRAKVGGNQPQHF. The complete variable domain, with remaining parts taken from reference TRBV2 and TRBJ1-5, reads EPEVTQTPSHQVTQMGQEVILRCVPISNHLYFYWYRQILGQKVEFLVSFYNNEISEKSEIFDDQFSVERPDGSNFTLKIRSTKLEDSAMYFCASSARADRAKVGGNQPQHFGDGTRLSIL.

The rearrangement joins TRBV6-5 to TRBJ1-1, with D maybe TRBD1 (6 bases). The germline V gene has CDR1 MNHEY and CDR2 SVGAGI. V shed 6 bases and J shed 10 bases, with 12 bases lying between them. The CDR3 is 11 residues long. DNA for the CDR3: TGTGCCAGCAGGAACAGAGGGGGAGCTTTCTTT. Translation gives CASRNRGGAFF.

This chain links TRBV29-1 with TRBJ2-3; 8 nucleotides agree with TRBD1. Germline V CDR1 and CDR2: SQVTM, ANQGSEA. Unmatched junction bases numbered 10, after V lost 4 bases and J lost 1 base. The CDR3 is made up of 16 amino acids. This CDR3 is CSVGPLGQGRTDTQYF. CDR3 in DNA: TGCAGCGTTGGCCCCCTCGGACAGGGCCGCACAGATACGCAGTATTTT.